This T cell receptor beta chain originates from a study of cytomegalovirus exposure and HLA in healthy donors. Study conclusions and caveats: When analyzed later, the rates of TCR association showed variation by HLA locus, with DRB1 the most and HLA-C the fewest.

The PCR contained 60 Vbeta and 13 Jbeta primers. Here immunoSEQ multiplex PCR was the method, and the copy in TCRdb shows in-frame clones only, minus some. This table holds roughly 150,000 clones, roughly 85% found once. A remark on this clone: Its antigen is not known.

Germline V CDR1 and CDR2: WSHSY, SAAADI. V gave up 3 bases and J gave up 5 bases, with 7 bases separating them. This CDR3 has 13 residues. The source is a middle-aged man in good health and CMV-seropositive. Sequencing was done on a sample of PBMCs. The V call is TRBV10-2, the J call TRBJ2-2, with D perhaps TRBD1 (6 bases). The CDR3 nucleotides read TGCGCCAGCAGTGAACAGGGAACCGGGGAGCTGTTTTTT. Its protein is CASSEQGTGELFF.